A single sample is the source of the 14 T cell receptor beta chains below, sequenced in a study of cytomegalovirus exposure and HLA in healthy donors. PCR primers comprised 60 Vbeta and 13 Jbeta primers. This table comes from immunoSEQ multiplex PCR, and its TCRdb copy is limited to in-frame clones, with some not included. The repertoire holds 75,000 to 90,000 clones, over 75% seen once, with about 3.5% in the top ten. Sequenced: PBMCs. The receptors shown here come from a man aged 50 to 60 in good health and CMV-seronegative.

J is TRBJ1-4 and V is TRBV18; D not certain. Per germline, CDR1 KGHSH and CDR2 LQKENI. V was trimmed by 5 bases and J by 8 bases, leaving 15 bases between them. The CDR3 sequence is 14 residues long. CDR3 nucleotide sequence: TGTGCCAGCTCAACCACCTCGAGGCCAGAAAAACTGTTTTTT. Residues: CASSTTSRPEKLFF. Full variable domain (rest looked up from reference TRBV18 and TRBJ1-4): NAGVMQNPRHLVRRRGQEARLRCSPMKGHSHVYWYRQLPEEGLKFMVYLQKENIIDESGMPKERFSAEFPKEGPSILRIQQVVRGDSAAYFCASSTTSRPEKLFFGSGTQLSVL.

This sequence joins TRBV11-3 and TRBJ2-3; 7 nucleotides agree with TRBD2. The V and J ends lost 6 bases and 3 bases, in that order; junction bases with no gene match: 6. The CDR3 is 14 amino acids. Germline CDR1 reads SGHNT; CDR2 reads YENEEA. In DNA form, the CDR3 reads TGTGCCAGCAGTCAACGACTAGCAACAGATACGCAGTATTTT. Translating it yields CASSQRLATDTQYF.

The gene calls are TRBV5-1 and TRBJ2-7; no definite D call. The germline V gene encodes CDR1 SGHRS and CDR2 YFSETQ. V lost 4 bases to trimming and J lost 1 base, with 6 bases between them. The CDR3 has 12 residues. The CDR3: CASSPQSYEQYF. The CDR3, as DNA: TGCGCCAGCAGCCCCCAGTCCTACGAGCAGTACTTC. Using reference TRBV5-1 and TRBJ2-7 for the parts outside the CDR3, the full variable domain is KAGVTQTPRYLIKTRGQQVTLSCSPISGHRSVSWYQQTPGQGLQFLFEYFSETQRNKGNFPGRFSGRQFSNSRSEMNVSTLELGDSALYLCASSPQSYEQYFGPGTRLTVT.

The rearrangement links TRBV7-8 to TRBJ2-1; 10 nucleotides line up with TRBD2. The germline gives CDR1 SGHVS, CDR2 FQNEAQ. With 1 base clipped from V and 4 bases from J, the junction kept 4 bases outside the gene matches. This CDR3 is built from 16 residues. The CDR3 coding sequence is TGTGCCAGCAGCTTAGGCAGGACTAGCGGTTACAATGAGCAGTTCTTC. It specifies CASSLGRTSGYNEQFF.

This CDR3 is CASSVSSGGEYGELFF. The CDR3 nucleotides are TGTGCCAGCAGCGTATCAAGCGGGGGCGAGTACGGGGAGCTGTTTTTT. This chain connects TRBV9 to TRBJ2-2; 8 bases agree with TRBD2. This CDR3 is built from 16 residues. Looked up from germline, CDR1 is SGDLS and CDR2 is YYNGEE. Trimming at V came to 1 base and at J to 7 bases, leaving 9 bases not matched to a gene. The full variable domain, its missing parts supplied by reference TRBV9 and TRBJ2-2, is DSGVTQTPKHLITATGQRVTLRCSPRSGDLSVYWYQQSLDQGLQFLIQYYNGEERAKGNILERFSAQQFPDLHSELNLSSLELGDSALYFCASSVSSGGEYGELFFGEGSRLTVL.

J is TRBJ2-3 and V is TRBV7-2; TRBD2 is a possible D gene (5 bases). V lost 4 bases, J lost 6 bases, and 8 bases lay in between. Germline values: CDR1 SGHTA, CDR2 FQGNSA. The CDR3 is 12 residues long. This CDR3 is CASSSTGDTQYF. The CDR3 region has the DNA TGTGCCAGCAGCTCGACGGGGGATACGCAGTATTTT. Supplemented by reference TRBV7-2 and TRBJ2-3, the full variable domain reads GAGVSQSPSNKVTEKGKDVELRCDPISGHTALYWYRQSLGQGLEFLIYFQGNSAPDKSGLPSDRFSAERTGGSVSTLTIQRTQQEDSAVYLCASSSTGDTQYFGPGTRLTVL.

The gene calls are TRBV2 and TRBJ2-1; D is perhaps TRBD2 (7 bases). The germline V gene has CDR1 SNHLY and CDR2 FYNNEI. Trimming took off 4 bases at V and 0 bases at J, with 19 bases between the two ends. This CDR3 has 18 residues. CDR3 residues: CASSGGGGLSSSYNEQFF. The CDR3 DNA reads as TGTGCCAGCAGTGGGGGCGGGGGCCTATCGAGCTCCTACAATGAGCAGTTCTTC.

For this clone: The sample carries other DNA sequences with the same CDR3. This chain links TRBV6-5 with TRBJ2-4; tentatively, D is TRBD2 (6 bases). Germline V CDR1 and CDR2: MNHEY, SVGAGI. CDR3 length equals 16 residues. V lost 2 bases, J lost 1 base, and 12 bases lay in between. In nucleotides, the CDR3 is TGTGCCAGCAGTTACCTAGCGACGCGGGCCAAAAACATTCAGTACTTC. Its protein is CASSYLATRAKNIQYF.

The V and J genes are TRBV7-9 and TRBJ2-1, with D possibly TRBD1 on 5 matching bases. The CDR3 covers 16 residues. Germline CDR1 SEHNR, CDR2 FQNEAQ (reference sequence). V gave up 7 bases and J gave up 8 bases, with 24 bases separating them. This CDR3 is CASTKSGSQGDDEQFF. The CDR3 DNA reads as TGTGCCAGCACTAAAAGTGGGTCCCAAGGGGATGATGAGCAGTTCTTC. Full variable domain (remainder filled in from reference TRBV7-9 and TRBJ2-1): DTGVSQNPRHKITKRGQNVTFRCDPISEHNRLYWYRQTLGQGPEFLTYFQNEAQLEKSRLLSDRFSAERPKGSFSTLEIQRTEQGDSAMYLCASTKSGSQGDDEQFFGPGTRLTVL.

This chain connects TRBV7-9 to TRBJ2-1; 8 nucleotides match TRBD2. CDR3 length: 18 amino acids. Trimming removed 5 bases from V and 4 bases from J; junction bases left unmatched: 16. Germline V CDR1 and CDR2: SEHNR, FQNEAQ (reference sequence). Written as DNA, the CDR3 is TGTGCCAGCAGCGGTAGCGGGGCCTTAGGACCGGAGTACAATGAGCAGTTCTTC. Translated, it gives CASSGSGALGPEYNEQFF.

CDR3 in amino acids: CASRFSDPGGQETQYF. The CDR3 DNA reads TGCGCCAGCAGATTCTCGGACCCCGGGGGGCAAGAGACCCAGTACTTC. The genes are TRBV4-1 and TRBJ2-5; TRBD2 aligns across 7 bases. V lost 6 bases, J lost 2 bases, and 12 bases stayed unmatched. The CDR3 loop spans 16 amino acids. Germline V gene data show CDR1 as MGHRA and CDR2 as YSYEKL.

The chain couples TRBV6-5 to TRBJ2-7; 8 bases agree with TRBD1. The CDR3 has 16 amino acids. Germline V CDR1 and CDR2: MNHEY, SVGAGI. With 3 bases clipped from V and 3 bases from J, the junction kept 10 bases outside the gene matches. This CDR3 is CASSYRAGGTGYEQYF. Here the CDR3 DNA reads TGTGCCAGCAGTTATCGGGCGGGCGGGACAGGCTACGAGCAGTACTTC.

This clone was found a few times. The rearrangement joins TRBV7-3 to TRBJ2-3; the D gene is possibly TRBD2 (6 bases). The CDR3 contains 15 residues. Between the trimmed V and J ends, which lost 7 bases and 5 bases, there was a span of 19 bases. Germline loops: CDR1 SGHTA, CDR2 FQGTGA. The CDR3 sequence is CASTAAGQGRDTQYF. The CDR3 nucleotides read TGTGCCAGCACGGCAGCGGGCCAAGGTAGAGATACGCAGTATTTT.

The chain joins TRBV28 to TRBJ2-1; the match to TRBD1 covers 9 bases. Unmatched junction bases numbered 12, after V lost 0 bases and J lost 9 bases. The CDR3 runs 17 residues. CDR1 is MDHEN, CDR2 SYDVKM, per germline. CDR3 region: CASSLWSGGQGSSEQFF. CDR3 DNA sequence: TGTGCCAGCAGTTTATGGTCGGGGGGACAGGGATCAAGTGAGCAGTTCTTC.